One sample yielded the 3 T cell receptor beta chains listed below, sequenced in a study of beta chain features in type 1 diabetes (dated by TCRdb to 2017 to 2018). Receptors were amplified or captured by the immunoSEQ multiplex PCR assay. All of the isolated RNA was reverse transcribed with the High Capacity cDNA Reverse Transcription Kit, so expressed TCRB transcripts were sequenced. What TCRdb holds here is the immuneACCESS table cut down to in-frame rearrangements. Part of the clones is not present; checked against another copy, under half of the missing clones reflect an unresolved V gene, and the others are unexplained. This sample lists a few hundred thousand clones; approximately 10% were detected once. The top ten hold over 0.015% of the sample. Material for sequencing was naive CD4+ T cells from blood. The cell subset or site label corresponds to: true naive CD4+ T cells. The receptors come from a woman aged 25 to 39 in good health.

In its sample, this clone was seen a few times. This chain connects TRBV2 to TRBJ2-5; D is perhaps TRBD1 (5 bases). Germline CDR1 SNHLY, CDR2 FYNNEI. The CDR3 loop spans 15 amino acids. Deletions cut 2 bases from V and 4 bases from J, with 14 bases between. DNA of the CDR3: TGTGCCAGCAGTGAACAGGGTTCTTGGCCAGAGACCCAGTACTTC. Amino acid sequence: CASSEQGSWPETQYF.

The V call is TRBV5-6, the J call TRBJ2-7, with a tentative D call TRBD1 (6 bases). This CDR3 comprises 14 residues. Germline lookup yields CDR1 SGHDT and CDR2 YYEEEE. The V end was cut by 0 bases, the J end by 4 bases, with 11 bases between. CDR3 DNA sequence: TGTGCCAGCAGCTTGGAACCAGGGGAATACGAGCAGTACTTC. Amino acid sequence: CASSLEPGEYEQYF. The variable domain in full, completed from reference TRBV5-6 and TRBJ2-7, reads DAGVTQSPTHLIKTRGQQVTLRCSPKSGHDTVSWYQQALGQGPQFIFQYYEEEERQRGNFPDRFSGHQFPNYSSELNVNALLLGDSALYLCASSLEPGEYEQYFGPGTRLTVT.

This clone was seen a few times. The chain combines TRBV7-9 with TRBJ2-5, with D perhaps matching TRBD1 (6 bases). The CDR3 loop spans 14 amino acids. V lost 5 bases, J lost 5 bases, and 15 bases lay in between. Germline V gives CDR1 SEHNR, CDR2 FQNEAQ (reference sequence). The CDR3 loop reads CASSPQGRPETQYF. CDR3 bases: TGTGCCAGCAGCCCACAGGGACGGCCCGAGACCCAGTACTTC.